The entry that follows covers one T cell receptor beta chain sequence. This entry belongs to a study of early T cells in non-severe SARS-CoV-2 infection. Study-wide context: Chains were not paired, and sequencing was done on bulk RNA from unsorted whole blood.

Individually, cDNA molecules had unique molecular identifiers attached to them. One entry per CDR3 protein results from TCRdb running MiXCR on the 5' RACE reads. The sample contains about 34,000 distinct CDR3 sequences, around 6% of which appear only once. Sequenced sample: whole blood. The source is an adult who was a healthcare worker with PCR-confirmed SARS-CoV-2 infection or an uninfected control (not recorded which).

CDR3 region: CASSATDTGELFF. The DNA of the CDR3 is TGTGCCAGCAGTGCTACGGATACCGGGGAGCTGTTTTTT. The rearrangement uses TRBV6-4 and TRBJ2-2; D remains ambiguous. Germline V gives CDR1 MRHNA, CDR2 SNTAGT. Trimming pared 4 bases from V and 5 bases from J, leaving 8 bases between. The CDR3 runs to 13 residues.